This record concerns one T cell receptor beta chain sequence. Antigen: not known. The CDR3 length is 13 residues. The V end lost 3 bases, the J end lost 7 bases, and 13 bases lay between the germline ends. The germline CDR1 and CDR2 sequences are LNHDA and SQIVND (reference sequence). TCR beta CDR3 was sequenced at survey depth on immunoSEQ. The assay was immunoSEQ multiplex PCR, and TCRdb's table has in-frame clones only and misses some. This sample has about 4,400 clones; around three fifths occur once, and the top ten carry around 42%. The data derive from a study of CD8 T cell repertoires and HIV-1 epitope variants. At the level of the study: T cells were stimulated with Twenty-five Gag and Nef peptides separately. An uncultured baseline aliquot held 1M T cells.

Study results and limitations: No clonotypes responded to the TAALDMSHF plasma variant; roughly five recognized KF9, one HW9.

The origin of this receptor is a male donor with HIV. The specimen sequenced was cultured CD8+ T cells derived from PBMCs. The chain uses TRBV19 and TRBJ2-7; possibly TRBD1 or TRBD2 for D (5 bases each). The CDR3 coding sequence is TGTGCCAGTAGTATCTATAGTTGGGGGGAGCAGTACTTC. Its translation is CASSIYSWGEQYF.